The entry that follows covers one T cell receptor (beta chain) sequence. Its target antigen remains unknown. The record has no base qualities; no much larger clone is one base away. This sample is part of a study of T-cell memory formation after mild COVID-19 (dated by TCRdb to the early 2020s). For the study in its entirety: TCR sequence clusters from the two donors were found to be largely donor specific. Longitudinal TCRalpha and TCRbeta repertoire sequencing tracked T-cell clones expanding and contracting after mild COVID-19 in a couple of donors. The cohort comprised two young, previously healthy adult volunteers, one female and one male. Study-wide conclusions, independent of this receptor: Contracting CD4+ clones were located mainly in the CM and EM memory subsets, whereas CD8+ clones were found to be enriched in EMRA. The study covered only a couple of mild cases, and larger cohorts including severe cases with pre-infection samples were considered necessary. From day 15 to 85, contracting clones showed balanced CD4/CD8 phenotypes, whereas a second wave of clones that expanded from day 15 to 37 leaned towards CD4+. Whether the second-wave clones peaking on day 37 were SARS-CoV-2 specific was not confirmed. Some responding clones were found in pre-infection memory, which suggests that pre-existing cross-reactive memory T cells took part in the SARS-CoV-2 response.

Ficoll-Paque density gradient centrifugation was used to isolate PBMCs. Sequencing used an Illumina NovaSeq 6000. TCRalpha and TCRbeta cDNA libraries were built by 5'RACE with constant-segment primers, adding sample barcodes and unique molecular identifiers. RNA was extracted from every sample with Trizol reagent. Amplification of the libraries took two PCR steps, and the second step added a second sample barcode plus Illumina TruSeq adapters. Sequencing of the libraries was done on an Illumina NovaSeq, producing 2 x 150 bp paired-end reads. In the source study's methods: With migec v1.2.7, reads were demultiplexed and then collapsed into UMI-guided consensus sequences. Using mixcr v2.1.11, the UMI consensuses were aligned to TRA and TRB V and J templates and assembled into clonotypes. Expanded or contracted clonotypes were those called significant by both edgeR and NoisET, with noise models trained on biological replicates. edgeR calls used a false discovery rate-adjusted p below 0.01 and a log2 fold-change threshold of 1. PCA with hierarchical clustering of max-normalized trajectories of the 1000 most abundant clonotypes was used as exploratory dynamics analysis. Separately sequenced CD4+ and CD8+ repertoires were used to assign the CD4 or CD8 phenotype of responding clones. In TCRdb, the public reads were trimmed at Q25 with fastp and aligned with MiXCR, with productive beta chains retained. Rows matching on CDR3 protein sequence are summarized as one entry with the most common DNA and genes. It is TCRdb's table, rather than the study itself, that gives the V and J calls and clone size. The sample table holds fewer than 150,000 distinct CDR3 sequences, of which 11% to 15% were seen once. The ten biggest clones cover 28% of the sample.

The receptor was isolated from an adult woman who had mild COVID-19 (a few samples of this study predate the infection). The sample titles of this study are shuffled in the database, so cell type and time point are left out; the donor was told from shared clones. Source material: PBMCs or a T cell subset sorted from them (not recorded which).

The CDR3 sequence is CSARGGEFYEQYF. The nucleotide sequence is given as TGCAGTGCTAGGGGCGGGGAATTTTACGAGCAGTACTTC. Recombination connected TRBV20-1 to TRBJ2-7, with TRBD2 tentatively as D gene (6 bases match). The V and J ends are trimmed by 3 bases and 4 bases, leaving 13 bases between them. Counted from cysteine to phenylalanine, this CDR3 has 13 amino acids. The CDR3 DNA has 39 bases and is translated from base 1. CDR1 and CDR2 were assigned from the germline V gene (reference sequence) as DFQATT and SNEGSKA.